This entry features one TCR beta chain sequence. Its antigen remains unidentified. This entry belongs to a study of cytomegalovirus exposure and HLA in healthy donors. About the research overall: An earlier analysis identified 120 million or so unique TCR beta sequences in about 200 million T cells. Broader study findings: A previous analysis found most TCR beta V segments productive roughly 90% or roughly 30% of the time. In a later analysis, specific HLA alleles were associated with 15,000 or so TCR beta sequences at a 0.05 false discovery rate.

With 60 Vbeta and 13 Jbeta primers, the PCR was carried out. Original data processing: An analysis that came later counted tens of millions of unique TCR beta chains, approximately 10 million shared. Here immunoSEQ multiplex PCR was the method, and the copy in TCRdb shows in-frame clones only, minus some. V, J and clone size are taken as reported in that table, and D and trimming were inferred from the DNA itself. This table has around 120,000 clones, more than 60% appearing once. The sequenced sample was PBMCs. The receptor was isolated from a man aged 30 to 45 in good health and CMV-seronegative.

The CDR3 coding sequence is TGTGCCAGTAGTATGGCCTCCTCTCTCGGGAGGAATTACGAGCAGTACTTC. Translation gives CASSMASSLGRNYEQYF. The V call is TRBV19, the J call TRBJ2-7; TRBD2 matches at 7 bases. This CDR3 has 17 residues. Germline V CDR1 and CDR2: LNHDA, SQIVND (reference sequence). The V and J ends lost 3 bases and 4 bases, in that order; junction bases with no gene match: 15. The full variable domain, its missing parts supplied by reference TRBV19 and TRBJ2-7, is DGGITQSPKYLFRKEGQNVTLSCEQNLNHDAMYWYRQDPGQGLRLIYYSQIVNDFQKGDIAEGYSVSREKKESFPLTVTSAQKNPTAFYLCASSMASSLGRNYEQYFGPGTRLTVT.